This T cell receptor beta chain was profiled in a study of post-analysis software for immune sequencing data. Study context: The disease courses spanned relapsing-remitting, secondary progressive and progressive-relapsing forms of multiple sclerosis.

Comment on this clonotype: The antigen is undetermined.

The TCR beta cDNA libraries carried unique molecular identifiers. TCRdb reprocessed the PCR reads via MiXCR and lists one record per CDR3 protein. The sample contains about 460,000 distinct CDR3 sequences, over 35% of which appear only once. Study-level results: Under F measure analysis, samples from one preparation batch co-clustered strongly. Comparison of patients with controls showed about 5 TRBV segments more frequent in patients, TRBV5-6, TRBV5-1 and TRBV20-1 among them. Among multiple sclerosis patients, normalized Chao1 diversity was significantly below that of controls.

CDR3 length equals 17 residues. V lost 2 bases and J lost 1, with 15 bases in between. CDR1 LGHNA and CDR2 YNFKEQ come from the germline V gene. The material sequenced was blood. This chain uses TRBV4-2 with TRBJ2-1; tentatively, D is TRBD2 (6 bases). This clonotype was sampled from a girl aged 10 to 17 with multiple sclerosis. CDR3: CASSQLPGDSSYNEQFF. The CDR3 DNA reads as TGTGCCAGCAGCCAACTTCCGGGGGACTCATCCTACAATGAGCAGTTCTTC.